The 31 T cell receptor beta chains reported below all come from one sample, sequenced in a study of regulatory T cells in long-lasting Graves disease. iRepertoire HTBI primers and Arm-PCR of CDR3 regions built TCR beta libraries. TCRdb called the multiplex PCR reads again in MiXCR, with one record for every CDR3 protein. In the table there are roughly 560,000 distinct CDR3 sequences, 15% to 20% of which are singletons. The time point denotes: newly diagnosed GD, antithyroid drugs for less than 3 months. There was RNA extracted from PBMCs, and the TCR library was made from it. The same data also contributed to another study, on T cells in Graves' hyperthyroidism and ophthalmopathy.

This specimen consisted of peripheral blood mononuclear cells (PBMCs), obtained at new diagnosis, from a patient treated with antithyroid drugs. The receptor source for this set is a woman aged 35 to 60 with Graves disease.

There are many counts of this clonotype. The chain has TRBV4-1 and TRBJ2-1; D gene uncertain. CDR3 length equals 13 residues. V lost 4 bases, J lost 4 bases, and 8 bases lay in between. Germline V lookup: CDR1 MGHRA, CDR2 YSYEKL. CDR3 DNA: TGCGCCAGCAGCCTAACGCCTTACAATGAGCAGTTCTTC. It codes for CASSLTPYNEQFF.

This clonotype was observed a handful of times. The chain is built from TRBV20-1 and TRBJ2-2; 8 positions agree with TRBD1. The V gene's germline CDR1 is DFQATT and CDR2 SNEGSKA (reference sequence). The junction had 7 bases not matched to a gene; V was cut back by 6 bases and J by 7 bases. This CDR3 has 13 amino acids. CDR3 in amino acids: CSAWGQVGGELFF. For the CDR3, the DNA is TGCAGTGCGTGGGGACAGGTCGGCGGGGAGCTGTTTTTT.

This clonotype occurred a few times. The rearrangement joins TRBV20-1 to TRBJ1-2; D not certain. The germline V gene encodes CDR1 DFQATT and CDR2 SNEGSKA (reference sequence). The CDR3 spans 14 residues. V gave up 1 base and J gave up 2 bases, with 11 bases separating them. CDR3 residues: CSARVDTKNYGYTF. CDR3 in DNA: TGCAGTGCTAGAGTAGACACAAAAAACTATGGCTACACCTTC.

This clonotype has just a few counts. The rearrangement links TRBV10-3 to TRBJ2-7; 7 bases agree with TRBD2. The CDR3 is 12 residues long. The V gene end was trimmed by 11 bases and the J gene end by 0 bases; junction bases not matched to a gene: 4. Germline V gene data show CDR1 as ENHRY and CDR2 as SYGVKD. The chain's CDR3 is CAGGDFSYEQYF. The CDR3 DNA reads as TGTGCCGGGGGGGACTTCTCCTACGAGCAGTACTTC.

The table lists this clonotype with many counts. The chain links TRBV7-8 to TRBJ1-1; maybe TRBD1 (5 bases). This CDR3 has 13 amino acids. V lost 5 bases and J lost 2, with 9 bases in between. Germline CDR1 reads SGHVS; CDR2 reads FQNEAQ. The chain's CDR3 is CASSRQKNTEAFF. Written as DNA, the CDR3 is TGTGCCAGCAGCCGACAGAAAAACACTGAAGCTTTCTTT.

This clonotype has ten or more counts. This rearrangement joins TRBV2 to TRBJ1-5; D is perhaps TRBD1 (5 bases). V lost 8 bases, J lost 6 bases, and 17 bases lay in between. CDR3 length equals 14 residues. The germline V gene has CDR1 SNHLY and CDR2 FYNNEI. The CDR3 here is CASLPEEGIQPQHF. The CDR3 nucleotides read TGTGCCAGCCTTCCTGAAGAGGGGATTCAGCCCCAGCATTTT. The full variable domain, with the rest looked up from reference TRBV2 and TRBJ1-5, is EPEVTQTPSHQVTQMGQEVILRCVPISNHLYFYWYRQILGQKVEFLVSFYNNEISEKSEIFDDQFSVERPDGSNFTLKIRSTKLEDSAMYFCASLPEEGIQPQHFGDGTRLSIL.

The table lists this clonotype with many counts. This rearrangement joins TRBV20-1 to TRBJ2-3, with D hard to call. V lost 6 bases to trimming and J lost 0 bases, with 10 bases between them. The CDR3 is 13 amino acids. From germline, CDR1 is DFQATT and CDR2 SNEGSKA (reference sequence). CDR3 bases: TGCAGTGCCCCAGCGCAAAGCACAGATACGCAGTATTTT. Protein: CSAPAQSTDTQYF.

This clonotype was recorded many times. The J gene is TRBJ1-1, the V gene TRBV20-1; no firm D call. This CDR3 is built from 13 residues. The ends were cut back, 3 bases at V and 4 bases at J, with 12 bases in the middle. Per the germline V gene, CDR1 is DFQATT and CDR2 is SNEGSKA (reference sequence). CDR3 sequence: CSASEGSLTEAFF. CDR3 DNA sequence: TGCAGTGCTAGTGAAGGGTCTCTCACTGAAGCTTTCTTT.

This clonotype was counted between two and nine times. The chain carries TRBV4-2 and TRBJ1-5; tentative D call: TRBD1 (5 bases). Looked up from germline, CDR1 is LGHNA and CDR2 is YNFKEQ. The CDR3 consists of 18 residues. With 0 bases removed from V and 2 bases from J, the gap between germline ends came to 17 bases. The CDR3 sequence: CASSQDRLGLDGNQPQHF. CDR3 coding DNA: TGTGCCAGCAGCCAAGATCGATTGGGACTGGATGGCAATCAGCCCCAGCATTTT.

The chain carries TRBV29-1 and TRBJ2-2; 13 bases agree with TRBD2. The CDR3 runs to 14 residues. Germline CDR1 SQVTM, CDR2 ANQGSEA. After removal of 3 bases from V and 6 bases from J, the junction contained 1 base not matched to a gene. The CDR3 loop reads CSVEGLAGSGELFF. CDR3 nucleotide sequence: TGCAGCGTTGAGGGACTAGCGGGGTCCGGGGAGCTGTTTTTT.

Concerning this clonotype: Possible read error: a much larger clone is one base away. V is TRBV6-2 or TRBV6-3 and J is TRBJ2-5; D is possibly TRBD2 (7 bases). Germline CDR1 and CDR2: MNHEY and SVGEGT. The CDR3 has 14 amino acids. The V end lost 5 bases, the J end lost 9 bases, and 19 bases lay between the germline ends. CDR3 region: CASSEGGSVRAQYF. The CDR3 bases are TGTGCCAGCAGTGAGGGGGGGTCCGTAAGGGCCCAGTACTTC.

V gene TRBV20-1 combines with J gene TRBJ1-2, with a tentative D call TRBD1 (5 bases). CDR1 is DFQATT, CDR2 SNEGSKA, per germline (reference sequence). The CDR3 contains 12 residues. The CDR3 region has the DNA TGCACTGGGGGAGAGCCTAACTATGGCTACACCTTC. This gives the protein CTGGEPNYGYTF.

This clonotype was counted a few times. This rearrangement joins TRBV7-9 to TRBJ1-2; 7 positions match TRBD1. The V and J ends lost 5 bases and 5 bases, in that order; junction bases with no gene match: 5. CDR1 is SEHNR and CDR2 is FQNEAQ in the germline V gene (reference sequence). The CDR3 loop spans 13 amino acids. The CDR3 spells CASSTPQGYGYTF. The DNA of the CDR3 is TGTGCCAGCAGCACCCCACAGGGGTATGGCTACACCTTC. The whole variable domain, filled in from reference TRBV7-9 and TRBJ1-2, reads DTGVSQNPRHKITKRGQNVTFRCDPISEHNRLYWYRQTLGQGPEFLTYFQNEAQLEKSRLLSDRFSAERPKGSFSTLEIQRTEQGDSAMYLCASSTPQGYGYTFGSGTRLTVV.

This clonotype was counted at least ten times. Germline and junction disagree at one end, which may indicate a read error. The V call is TRBV7-2, the J call TRBJ2-1, with 9 bases aligning to TRBD2. CDR1 and CDR2 (germline): SGHTA, FQGNSA. There are 11 residues in the CDR3. Here the CDR3 reads CASSLVGGGEF. In DNA form, the CDR3 reads TGTGCCAGCAGCTTAGTTGGCGGGGGGGAGTTC.

In this sample, this clonotype turned up many times. The V and J genes are TRBV20-1 and TRBJ1-2; 7 bases are shared with TRBD1. Trimming cost V 6 bases and J 8 bases; bases outside gene matches: 6. Germline V CDR1 and CDR2: DFQATT, SNEGSKA (reference sequence). This CDR3 is 11 amino acids long. The CDR3 is CSAKTGRGYTF. The CDR3 nucleotides read TGCAGTGCGAAGACAGGGCGAGGCTACACCTTC.

This clonotype was recorded a few times. The rearrangement uses TRBV6-5 and TRBJ1-6; weak D call: TRBD1 (5 bases). V was clipped by 2 bases and J by 4 bases, with 9 bases between them. Germline V gives CDR1 MNHEY, CDR2 SVGAGI. The CDR3 runs to 15 residues. CDR3 sequence (DNA): TGTGCCAGCAGTTACGAGACAGATTATAATTCACCCCTCCACTTT. This sequence encodes CASSYETDYNSPLHF.

The table lists this clonotype with many counts. The chain couples TRBV6-1 to TRBJ1-6; 9 nucleotides line up with TRBD1. The J segment lost 6 bases and the V segment lost 5 bases, leaving 5 bases of the junction unmatched. The CDR3 totals 15 residues. The germline gives CDR1 MNHNS, CDR2 SASEGT. CDR3 DNA: TGTGCCAGCAGTCGCCTGGACAGGGGTAATTCACCCCTCCACTTT. Translated: CASSRLDRGNSPLHF.

Points on this clonotype: A much more abundant neighbour one base away suggests this may be a read error. The rearrangement joins TRBV20-1 to TRBJ2-1; no definite D call. Germline V CDR1 and CDR2: DFQATT, SNEGSKA (reference sequence). CDR3 length equals 10 residues. CDR3 loop: CSAGNNERFF. The CDR3 bases are TGCAGTGCTGGGAACAATGAGCGGTTCTTC.

This clonotype was counted between two and nine times. This rearrangement joins TRBV6-1 to TRBJ1-5; 7 bases are a match to TRBD1. Germline CDR1 is MNHNS and CDR2 is SASEGT. With V trimmed by 8 bases and J by 1 base, 2 bases remained unmatched. The CDR3 spans 13 residues. CDR3: CASGTVSNQPQHF. DNA for the CDR3: TGTGCCAGCGGGACAGTGAGCAATCAGCCCCAGCATTTT.

Ten or more counts support this clonotype. The V and J genes are TRBV30 and TRBJ1-2; D is uncertain. Per germline, CDR1 GTSNPN and CDR2 SVGIG (reference sequence). This CDR3 has 13 amino acids. Trimming took 4 bases from V and 3 from J, leaving 12 bases between them. The CDR3 here is CAWKEWTDYGYTF. The DNA for the CDR3 is TGTGCCTGGAAAGAGTGGACTGACTATGGCTACACCTTC.

The chain couples TRBV15 to TRBJ1-1; TRBD1 agrees at 8 bases. In germline, CDR1 is LNHNV, CDR2 YYDKDF (reference sequence). This CDR3 is built from 15 residues. V was clipped by 4 bases and J by 3 bases; unmatched bases: 7. CDR3 sequence: CATSMDREVDTEAFF. CDR3 nucleotides: TGTGCCACCAGCATGGACAGGGAGGTTGACACTGAAGCTTTCTTT.

The chain uses TRBV7-9 and TRBJ1-1; D possibly corresponds to TRBD1 (5 bases). Germline V gene lookup returns CDR1 SEHNR and CDR2 FQNEAQ (reference sequence). CDR3 length: 16 residues. V was pared by 4 bases and J by 1 base, with 16 bases between. The CDR3 reads CASSSPGLGGNTEAFF. The DNA for the CDR3 is TGTGCCAGCAGCTCGCCCGGGCTCGGGGGGAACACTGAAGCTTTCTTT.

This chain links TRBV12-3 or TRBV12-4 with TRBJ1-3; weak D call: TRBD1 (6 bases). V lost 3 bases and J lost 3, with 12 bases in between. This CDR3 spans 15 amino acids. CDR3 nucleotide sequence: TGTGCCAGCAGTTTCTCAGGGGCTAGTGGAAACACCATATATTTT. It is translated as CASSFSGASGNTIYF.

This clonotype has a handful of counts. V is TRBV4-1 and J is TRBJ2-7; D is perhaps TRBD1 or TRBD2 (5 bases each). V was shortened by 3 bases and J by 0 bases, with 12 bases between the two germline ends. The CDR3 contains 15 residues. Per germline, CDR1 MGHRA and CDR2 YSYEKL. Here the CDR3 DNA reads TGCGCCAGCAGCCAGGGACCGTATTCCTCCTACGAGCAGTACTTC. Its protein is CASSQGPYSSYEQYF.

The chain joins TRBV3-1 to TRBJ2-2, with 10 bases fitting TRBD2. The CDR3 is 19 amino acids. The trim removed 0 bases at V and 4 bases at J, leaving 11 bases unmatched. In germline, CDR1 is LGHDT, CDR2 YNNKEL (reference sequence). The DNA for the CDR3 is TGTGCCAGCAGCCAAGATACGGTAGCGGGAGGCTGGGGCACCGGGGAGCTGTTTTTT. Amino acid sequence: CASSQDTVAGGWGTGELFF.

V is TRBV3-1 and J is TRBJ2-2, with TRBD2 matching 12 bases. With 2 bases clipped from V and 1 base from J, the junction kept 5 bases outside the gene matches. Germline V CDR1 and CDR2: LGHDT, YNNKEL (reference sequence). CDR3 length: 18 amino acids. The CDR3 reads CASSQSGGLAGNTGELFF. CDR3 nucleotide sequence: TGTGCCAGCAGCCAATCCGGGGGACTAGCGGGGAACACCGGGGAGCTGTTTTTT.

This chain uses TRBV18 with TRBJ2-5; a weak D match, TRBD1 (5 bases). CDR1 and CDR2 from the germline V gene are KGHSH and LQKENI. V shed 4 bases and J shed 5 bases, with 14 bases lying between them. This CDR3 region has 14 residues. The CDR3 region has the DNA TGTGCCAGCTCACGGCAGGGATCTGGGGAGACCCAGTACTTC. This codes for CASSRQGSGETQYF.

On this clonotype itself: This could be a read error, since a much larger clone is one nucleotide away. This sequence joins TRBV2 and TRBJ1-6; D is uncertain. Germline CDR1 and CDR2: SNHLY and FYNNEI. This CDR3 has 13 amino acids. DNA of the CDR3: TGTGCCGGCAGTGCTAACTCGGATTCACCCCTCCACTTT. Its translation: CAGSANSDSPLHF. The variable domain in full, with the rest retrieved from reference TRBV2 and TRBJ1-6, is EPEVTQTPSHQVTQMGQEVILRCVPISNHLYFYWYRQILGQKVEFLVSFYNNEISEKSEIFDDQFSVERPDGSNFTLKIRSTKLEDSAMYFCAGSANSDSPLHFGNGTRLTVT.

The V gene is TRBV12-3 or TRBV12-4, the J gene TRBJ2-7; D may be TRBD1 or TRBD2 (5 bases each). V lost 5 bases to trimming and J lost 0 bases, with 14 bases between them. CDR3 size: 15 residues. CDR3 region: CASSTGTLSSYEQYF. DNA for the CDR3: TGTGCCAGCAGTACCGGGACCCTGAGCTCCTACGAGCAGTACTTC.

This clonotype was observed many times. The chain couples TRBV20-1 to TRBJ2-7, with TRBD2 identical over 13 bases. Germline assignment: CDR1 DFQATT and CDR2 SNEGSKA (reference sequence). The junction had 8 bases not matched to a gene; V was cut back by 3 bases and J by 3 bases. CDR3 length: 16 amino acids. This CDR3 reads CSARGPRLAGGYEQYF. For the CDR3, the DNA is TGCAGTGCTAGGGGGCCCCGACTAGCGGGGGGCTACGAGCAGTACTTC.

The chain employs TRBV3-1 and TRBJ1-2; the match to TRBD1 covers 7 bases. V shed 2 bases and J 2 bases; nucleotides not matched to a gene: 8. Germline CDR1 reads LGHDT; CDR2 reads YNNKEL (reference sequence). The CDR3 spans 16 residues. The CDR3 protein is CASSQNPGQYNYGYTF. The DNA of the CDR3 is TGTGCCAGCAGCCAAAACCCGGGACAGTACAACTATGGCTACACCTTC.